These T cell receptor beta chains were read from a single sample in a study of blood T cell repertoires in COVID-19. Measured with immunoSEQ multiplex PCR; TCRdb has only the in-frame clones, and not every one. The profile shows about 140,000 clones, about nine tenths of them singletons. The sample was PBMCs or T cells enriched from blood (not recorded which). The origin of the receptors is a man aged 60-69 years who had recovered from COVID-19. Both conserved end residues are part of each CDR3. D genes are given only for firm matches. Expanded clones are given a class, and other clones once, few, many or no size at all.

d_call,v_call,j_call,clone_size,cdr3_aa,cdr3_nt
TRBD2,TRBV11-2,TRBJ2-3,.,CASSFVSGDTDTQYF,TGTGCCAGCAGCTTCGTAAGCGGGGACACAGATACGCAGTATTTT
.,TRBV2,TRBJ1-1,.,CASRPDMDKAFF,TGTGCCAGCAGGCCTGACATGGATAAAGCTTTCTTT
.,TRBV10-1,TRBJ1-6,.,CASSARGWNSPLHF,TGCGCCAGCAGTGCCCGGGGGTGGAATTCACCCCTCCACTTT
.,TRBV11-2,TRBJ2-5,.,CASSLYRKETQYF,TGTGCCAGCAGCTTATACAGAAAAGAGACCCAGTACTTC
.,TRBV5-1,TRBJ2-2,once,CASALTNTGELFF,TGCGCCAGCGCCCTAACGAACACCGGGGAGCTGTTTTTT
TRBD1,TRBV2,TRBJ2-2,.,CASTRQGTGELFF,TGTGCCAGCACCCGACAGGGTACCGGGGAGCTGTTTTTT
TRBD1,TRBV5-5,TRBJ1-3,.,CASSSGGRSGNTIYF,TGTGCCAGCAGCTCAGGGGGTCGGTCTGGAAACACCATATATTTT
.,TRBV10-2,TRBJ2-1,.,CASSTGSPNNEQFF,TGCGCCAGCAGTACTGGTAGTCCAAACAATGAGCAGTTCTTC
.,TRBV18,TRBJ2-4,.,CASQSDGTLAKNIQYF,TGTGCCAGCCAAAGCGATGGGACACTAGCCAAAAACATTCAGTACTTC
.,TRBV19,TRBJ2-1,.,CASSIRRLGLGSLDYEQFF,TGTGCCAGTAGTATACGGCGACTAGGGTTGGGGTCGTTGGATTATGAGCAGTTCTTC
.,TRBV30,TRBJ2-7,.,CAWSVPASGSYEQYF,TGTGCCTGGAGTGTACCGGCTAGTGGGTCCTACGAGCAGTACTTC
.,TRBV28,TRBJ2-2,.,CASRLTASTGELFF,TGTGCCAGCAGACTGACAGCGAGCACCGGGGAGCTGTTTTTT
.,TRBV28,TRBJ1-6,once,CASSFGGLGNSPLHF,TGTGCCAGCAGTTTTGGAGGGCTGGGAAATTCACCCCTCCACTTT
.,TRBV4-1,TRBJ1-1,.,CASSQDVRNTEAFF,TGCGCCAGCAGCCAAGATGTCAGGAACACTGAAGCTTTCTTT
.,TRBV3-1/TRBV3-2,TRBJ1-5,few,CASSHRGGNQPQHF,TGTGCCAGCAGCCACAGGGGAGGCAATCAGCCCCAGCATTTT
.,TRBV7-9,TRBJ2-5,.,CATLKAGKETQYF,TGTGCCACCCTGAAGGCAGGGAAAGAGACCCAGTACTTC
TRBD2,TRBV2,TRBJ2-3,.,CARGLAGVSTDTQYF,TGTGCCAGAGGGTTAGCGGGAGTAAGTACAGATACGCAGTATTTT
.,TRBV24-1,TRBJ2-7,few,CATSDGVSNAYEQYF,TGTGCCACCAGTGACGGTGTATCGAATGCCTACGAGCAGTACTTC
.,TRBV28,TRBJ1-2,.,CASRRGRINYGYTF,TGTGCCAGCAGAAGAGGGCGGATTAACTATGGCTACACCTTC
.,TRBV4-2,TRBJ1-3,.,CASSQNRNSGNTIYF,TGTGCCAGCAGCCAGAACAGAAACTCTGGAAACACCATATATTTT